These 21 T cell receptor beta chains share one sample of origin, sequenced in a study of lymphopenia after photon versus proton radiotherapy. Measured with immunoSEQ multiplex PCR; TCRdb has only the in-frame clones, and not every one. Seen here are some 170,000 clones, around nine tenths observed once, and the top ten hold around 4.5%. This specimen was peripheral blood, taken from a patient treated with photon-based radiotherapy. The receptors come from a man over 45 with gastric cancer.

This rearrangement joins TRBV11-2 to TRBJ1-1; tentatively, D is TRBD1 (6 bases). V was shortened by 1 base and J by 0 bases, with 18 bases between the two germline ends. The CDR3 totals 18 residues. CDR1 is SGHAT and CDR2 is FQNNGV in the germline V gene. The CDR3 loop is CASSLGYRGRPMNTEAFF. CDR3 coding DNA: TGTGCCAGCAGCTTAGGGTATCGGGGGCGCCCGATGAACACTGAAGCTTTCTTT. The variable domain in full, with the rest retrieved from reference TRBV11-2 and TRBJ1-1, is EAGVAQSPRYKIIEKRQSVAFWCNPISGHATLYWYQQILGQGPKLLIQFQNNGVVDDSQLPKDRFSAERLKGVDSTLKIQPAKLEDSAVYLCASSLGYRGRPMNTEAFFGQGTRLTVV.

The chain combines TRBV10-3 with TRBJ1-2, with 9 bases lining up with TRBD1. V trimming: 6 bases; J trimming: 0 bases; junction bases outside the gene matches: 14. Germline CDR1 and CDR2: ENHRY and SYGVKD. The CDR3 covers 18 residues. The CDR3 region is CAIRPREGQGSTNYGYTF. The DNA for the CDR3 is TGTGCCATCAGACCTCGGGAAGGACAGGGGTCTACTAACTATGGCTACACCTTC.

The chain uses TRBV7-9 and TRBJ2-5, with no clear D. CDR1 and CDR2 from the germline V gene are SEHNR and FQNEAQ (reference sequence). The CDR3 length is 15 residues. V was cut by 1 base and J by 5 bases, with 14 bases left in between. CDR3 DNA: TGTGCCAGCAGCTTAGATGCGCCAAGGATGGAGACCCAGTACTTC. It encodes CASSLDAPRMETQYF.

This CDR3 reads CASSLDRDYTEAFF. In DNA, the CDR3 is TGTGCCAGCAGCTTAGACAGGGACTACACTGAAGCTTTCTTT. The chain links TRBV7-9 to TRBJ1-1; D possibly corresponds to TRBD1 (6 bases). The CDR3 runs 14 residues. Germline CDR1 reads SEHNR; CDR2 reads FQNEAQ (reference sequence). V dropped 1 base and J dropped 3 bases, with 9 bases sitting between them. Using reference TRBV7-9 and TRBJ1-1 for the parts outside the CDR3, the full variable domain is DTGVSQNPRHKITKRGQNVTFRCDPISEHNRLYWYRQTLGQGPEFLTYFQNEAQLEKSRLLSDRFSAERPKGSFSTLEIQRTEQGDSAMYLCASSLDRDYTEAFFGQGTRLTVV.

V usage is TRBV30 and J usage is TRBJ1-2; 7 bases fit TRBD1. The length of the CDR3 is 15 residues. The germline V gene has CDR1 GTSNPN and CDR2 SVGIG (reference sequence). With V trimmed by 0 bases and J by 3 bases, 7 bases remained unmatched. The CDR3 region is CAWSVLGGEDYGYTF. The DNA for the CDR3 is TGTGCCTGGAGTGTACTAGGGGGCGAAGACTATGGCTACACCTTC.

The CDR3 here is CASNLQDNTEAFF. CDR3 sequence (DNA): TGTGCCAGCAATCTACAGGATAACACTGAAGCTTTCTTT. The chain uses TRBV11-2 and TRBJ1-1; D might be TRBD1 (5 bases). Germline-derived CDR1 and CDR2 are SGHAT and FQNNGV. Trimming left V 7 bases short and J 2 bases short, with 11 bases between. The CDR3 consists of 13 residues.

The rearrangement joins TRBV20-1 to TRBJ2-7; D is ambiguous. The CDR3 is made up of 11 amino acids. V shed 3 bases and J shed 3 bases, with 6 bases lying between them. Germline CDR1 DFQATT, CDR2 SNEGSKA (reference sequence). The CDR3 sequence is CSASNGYEQYF. For the CDR3, the DNA is TGCAGTGCTAGTAATGGCTACGAGCAGTACTTC.

V is TRBV5-1 and J is TRBJ2-7; D is possibly TRBD2 (5 bases). The length of the CDR3 is 13 residues. Germline-derived CDR1 and CDR2 are SGHRS and YFSETQ. V lost 2 bases and J lost 5, with 11 bases in between. The CDR3 DNA follows: TGCGCCAGCAGCTTAGGCGGGCGCAACGAGCAGTACTTC. Amino acids: CASSLGGRNEQYF.

The rearrangement links TRBV7-2 to TRBJ1-2; D remains ambiguous. With 4 bases removed from V and 3 bases from J, the gap between germline ends came to 15 bases. Germline CDR1 and CDR2: SGHTA and FQGNSA. The CDR3 totals 15 residues. In DNA, the CDR3 is TGTGCCAGCAGCTACCGGACCCTGGGCGACTATGGCTACACCTTC. Amino acids: CASSYRTLGDYGYTF.

This sequence joins TRBV9 and TRBJ1-5; no reliable D call. The CDR3 extends over 13 amino acids. CDR1 is SGDLS and CDR2 is YYNGEE in the germline V gene. V was shortened by 0 bases and J by 7 bases, with 8 bases between the two germline ends. The CDR3: CASSVEGGQPQHF. CDR3 nucleotides: TGTGCCAGCAGCGTAGAAGGAGGGCAGCCCCAGCATTTT.

The count of this clone is one. This sequence joins TRBV27 and TRBJ2-3; no definite D call. CDR1 MNHEY and CDR2 SMNVEV come from the germline V gene (reference sequence). V was shortened by 5 bases and J by 4 bases, with 10 bases between the two germline ends. This CDR3 region has 13 residues. DNA for the CDR3: TGTGCCAGCAGTCAGAAGTTATCAGATACGCAGTATTTT. This codes for CASSQKLSDTQYF.

The chain links TRBV2 to TRBJ2-7, with 11 bases lining up with TRBD2. The length of the CDR3 is 15 residues. CDR1 is SNHLY and CDR2 is FYNNEI in the germline V gene. V was clipped by 4 bases and J by 6 bases; unmatched bases: 8. The CDR3: CASSVSSGRAGEQYF. CDR3 DNA: TGTGCCAGCAGTGTCAGTAGCGGGAGGGCAGGCGAGCAGTACTTC.

The chain uses TRBV5-1 and TRBJ2-3, with D perhaps being TRBD1 or TRBD2 (5 bases each). Trimming took 4 bases from V and 1 from J, leaving 13 bases between them. CDR1 is SGHRS, CDR2 YFSETQ, per germline. The CDR3 extends over 15 amino acids. The CDR3 is CASSVGDPGTDTQYF. CDR3 DNA: TGCGCCAGCAGCGTAGGGGACCCCGGCACAGATACGCAGTATTTT.

The chain recombines TRBV6-5 with TRBJ1-5, with D possibly being TRBD1 (5 bases). Per germline, CDR1 MNHEY and CDR2 SVGAGI. V was trimmed by 2 bases and J by 7 bases, leaving 12 bases between them. The CDR3 extends over 14 amino acids. The CDR3 sequence: CASSYGGGRQPQHF. The DNA for the CDR3 is TGTGCCAGCAGTTACGGGGGAGGCCGCCAGCCCCAGCATTTT.

In the case of this clone: Without the conserved terminal phenylalanine or tryptophan, this CDR3 likely stems from a read error. The rearrangement uses TRBV7-9 and TRBJ1-1, with D perhaps matching TRBD1 (5 bases). V dropped 1 base and J dropped 1 base, with 16 bases sitting between them. The CDR3 has 17 residues. In germline, CDR1 is SEHNR, CDR2 FQNEAQ (reference sequence). For the CDR3, the DNA is TGTGCCAGCAGCTTAGATGGGACCATCGACCCGAACACTGAAGCTTTCCTT. It yields the protein CASSLDGTIDPNTEAFL.

The rearrangement joins TRBV18 to TRBJ2-3; weak D call: TRBD1 (5 bases). Germline loops: CDR1 KGHSH, CDR2 LQKENI. Trimming pared 3 bases from V and 6 bases from J, leaving 13 bases between. The CDR3 consists of 14 residues. CDR3 sequence: CASSPIVQGDTQYF. For the CDR3, the DNA is TGTGCCAGCTCACCGATCGTCCAGGGCGATACGCAGTATTTT.

The chain uses TRBV19 and TRBJ1-2; D is uncertain. V was trimmed by 8 bases and J by 0 bases, leaving 16 bases between them. CDR3 size: 15 residues. Germline V gives CDR1 LNHDA, CDR2 SQIVND (reference sequence). CDR3 bases: TGTGCCAGTGGTCGGTCGACCTCGTCTAACTATGGCTACACCTTC. This encodes CASGRSTSSNYGYTF.

The chain couples TRBV28 to TRBJ2-7, with D perhaps being TRBD1 or TRBD2 (5 bases each). V lost 7 bases to trimming and J lost 2 bases, with 12 bases between them. CDR1 MDHEN and CDR2 SYDVKM come from the germline V gene. This CDR3 is built from 13 residues. The CDR3 is CASTRGPPYEQYF. CDR3 coding DNA: TGTGCCAGCACGAGGGGTCCCCCCTACGAGCAGTACTTC.

The sample holds one count of this clone. V is TRBV29-1 and J is TRBJ1-1; 10 bases fit TRBD1. Germline V gene lookup returns CDR1 SQVTM and CDR2 ANQGSEA. J was trimmed by 4 bases and V by 8 bases; bases with no gene match: 7. This CDR3 is 13 amino acids long. The CDR3 region has the DNA TGCAGCTTAACAGGGACAGGGGTCACTGAAGCTTTCTTT. As protein: CSLTGTGVTEAFF.

The chain recombines TRBV5-5 with TRBJ1-5; D gene unclear. The length of the CDR3 is 14 residues. Germline CDR1 SGHKS, CDR2 YYEKEE (reference sequence). Trimming removed 0 bases from V and 2 bases from J, with 6 bases in between. The CDR3 here is CASSLGTGNQPQHF. CDR3 nucleotide sequence: TGTGCCAGCAGCTTGGGGACGGGCAATCAGCCCCAGCATTTT.

The rearrangement joins TRBV5-6 to TRBJ1-4, with TRBD1 matching 10 bases. Germline CDR1 is SGHDT and CDR2 is YYEEEE. The CDR3 extends over 16 amino acids. After removal of 4 bases from V and 7 bases from J, the junction contained 10 bases not matched to a gene. The CDR3 DNA reads TGTGCCAGCAGCCTAATCCCGGGACAGGGGACTGAAAAACTGTTTTTT. Protein sequence: CASSLIPGQGTEKLFF.